A selection of T cell receptor beta chains follows, all from one sample in a study of T-cell reconstitution after alpha-beta-depleted transplantation in children. TCRdb redid the calling of the PCR reads with MiXCR, one entry per CDR3 protein. This table has about 540,000 distinct CDR3 sequences, about 18% appearing once. This specimen consisted of PBMCs from the stem cell graft donor, obtained from the stem cell graft. These receptors were collected from a human donor who donated a stem cell graft to a child with acute lymphoblastic leukemia. Both conserved end residues are trimmed from each CDR3.

len: 11
j_gene: TRBJ2-7
v_gene: TRBV19
CDR3aa: ASSIDTPYEQY

len: 14
j_gene: TRBJ2-1
v_gene: TRBV5-1
CDR3aa: ASSFPPRLAWNEQF

len: 14
j_gene: TRBJ2-1
v_gene: TRBV4-2
CDR3aa: ASDSGDGGRRNEQF

len: 12
j_gene: TRBJ2-3
v_gene: TRBV11-2
CDR3aa: ASSFFSSPDTQY

len: 11
j_gene: TRBJ2-1
v_gene: TRBV9
CDR3aa: ASSGLRGYEQF

len: 12
j_gene: TRBJ2-3
v_gene: TRBV20-1
CDR3aa: SAPRLAGEYTQY

len: 10
j_gene: TRBJ1-2
v_gene: TRBV21-1
CDR3aa: ASGGGPLGYT

len: 11
j_gene: TRBJ2-3
v_gene: TRBV7-9
CDR3aa: ASSLGQSDTQY

len: 11
j_gene: TRBJ2-1
v_gene: TRBV29-1
CDR3aa: SVPDAAPDEQF

len: 12
j_gene: TRBJ2-7
v_gene: TRBV10-2
CDR3aa: ASNDLRGTYEQY

len: 14
j_gene: TRBJ2-7
v_gene: TRBV18
CDR3aa: ASSENSGQGPYEQY

len: 15
j_gene: TRBJ1-1
v_gene: TRBV4-1
CDR3aa: ASSQDQIGRLNTEAF

len: 12
j_gene: TRBJ1-2
v_gene: TRBV5-1
CDR3aa: ASSLDAGIDGYT

len: 15
j_gene: TRBJ2-1
v_gene: TRBV2
CDR3aa: ASSDRASRSSYNEQF

len: 13
j_gene: TRBJ2-2
v_gene: TRBV5-1
CDR3aa: ASAPQRGTTGELF

len: 11
j_gene: TRBJ1-2
v_gene: TRBV5-1
CDR3aa: ASSGTVSYGYT

len: 13
j_gene: TRBJ2-6
v_gene: TRBV18
CDR3aa: ASSPSSSGANVLT

len: 12
j_gene: TRBJ1-5
v_gene: TRBV12-3/TRBV12-4
CDR3aa: ASSFPQPNQPQH

len: 12
j_gene: TRBJ2-1
v_gene: TRBV7-6
CDR3aa: ASSSRRGDNEQF

len: 14
j_gene: TRBJ1-1
v_gene: TRBV7-6
CDR3aa: ASSLALAGRSTEAF

len: 11
j_gene: TRBJ1-3
v_gene: TRBV6-1
CDR3aa: ASSARTGNTIY

len: 14
j_gene: TRBJ2-1
v_gene: TRBV4-1
CDR3aa: ASSQEAAGGQDEQF

len: 9
j_gene: TRBJ2-1
v_gene: TRBV29-1
CDR3aa: SVSRLGEQF

len: 12
j_gene: TRBJ2-7
v_gene: TRBV5-1
CDR3aa: ASTPGTGGYEQY

len: 12
j_gene: TRBJ2-7
v_gene: TRBV7-9
CDR3aa: ASSTSGGTYEQY

len: 11
j_gene: TRBJ2-7
v_gene: TRBV5-1
CDR3aa: ASSLPETYEQY

len: 13
j_gene: TRBJ2-1
v_gene: TRBV7-3
CDR3aa: ASSLLGGPGNEQF

len: 15
j_gene: TRBJ2-1
v_gene: TRBV24-1
CDR3aa: ATSDLGRPSSYNEQF

len: 12
j_gene: TRBJ1-2
v_gene: TRBV5-1
CDR3aa: ASSFLDSIYGYT

len: 10
j_gene: TRBJ1-1
v_gene: TRBV12-3/TRBV12-4
CDR3aa: ASRRTLSEAF

len: 14
j_gene: TRBJ2-3
v_gene: TRBV29-1
CDR3aa: SVGGGWQGKADTQY

len: 12
j_gene: TRBJ2-1
v_gene: TRBV24-1
CDR3aa: ATSDLRAGRRQF

len: 12
j_gene: TRBJ2-1
v_gene: TRBV12-3/TRBV12-4
CDR3aa: ASSFRGPVDEQF

len: 14
j_gene: TRBJ2-5
v_gene: TRBV5-1
CDR3aa: ASSFLPQRGQETQY

len: 12
j_gene: TRBJ1-1
v_gene: TRBV5-1
CDR3aa: ASSEGQGRTEAF